The source of this TCR beta chain is a study of tumor-infiltrating lymphocytes in primary liver carcinoma. On the study more broadly: The patients included men and women who were aged 30 to 69 years.

Study results and caveats: Less overlap was seen in tumor-adjacent and tumor-blood pairs than in tumor region pairs. The top-250-clone fraction was significantly higher in tumors than in blood (p = 0.039). CD8+ and CD4+ repertoires went uncompared, the samples being bulk unsorted.

In its sample, this clonotype was seen many times. The antigen is not known. Using a constant-region primer together with ProtoScript II reverse transcriptase, TCR beta cDNA was made from around 500 ng of total RNA. Three nested multiplex PCR rounds, a slightly modified ARM-PCR, produced the libraries for TCR beta. Via MiXCR, TCRdb re-called the multiplex PCR reads, giving one row per CDR3 protein. This repertoire shows around 330,000 distinct CDR3 sequences, 60% to 80% found once; its top ten account for around 9.5%. Extraction also yielded germline DNA, while blood RNA was obtained from unsorted whole blood. This TCR came from a man in his forties with primary liver carcinoma and hepatitis B virus infection. The specimen sequenced was peripheral blood.

The chain's CDR3 is CAISDLKATGNYGYTF. For the CDR3, the DNA is TGTGCCATCAGTGATCTAAAGGCTACAGGGAACTATGGCTACACCTTC. This chain uses TRBV10-3 with TRBJ1-2, with D possibly TRBD1 on 6 matching bases. The V end lost 3 bases, the J end lost 2 bases, and 16 bases lay between the germline ends. This CDR3 region has 16 residues. Germline CDR1 and CDR2: ENHRY and SYGVKD.